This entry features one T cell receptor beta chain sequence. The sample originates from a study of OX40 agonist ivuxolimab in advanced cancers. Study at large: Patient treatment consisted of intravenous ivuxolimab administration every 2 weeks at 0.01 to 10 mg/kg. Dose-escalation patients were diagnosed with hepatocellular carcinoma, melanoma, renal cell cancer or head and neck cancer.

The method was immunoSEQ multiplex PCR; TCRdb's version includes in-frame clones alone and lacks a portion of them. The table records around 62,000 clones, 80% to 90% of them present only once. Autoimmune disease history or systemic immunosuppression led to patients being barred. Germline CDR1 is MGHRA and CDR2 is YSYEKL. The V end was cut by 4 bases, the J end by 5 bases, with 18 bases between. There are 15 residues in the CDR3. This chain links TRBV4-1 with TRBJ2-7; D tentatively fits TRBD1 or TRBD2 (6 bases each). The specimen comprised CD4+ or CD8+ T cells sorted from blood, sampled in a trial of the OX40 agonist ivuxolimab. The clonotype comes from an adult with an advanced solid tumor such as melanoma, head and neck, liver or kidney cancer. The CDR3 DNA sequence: TGCGCCAGCAGCCCAGTTGGGGGGCCGCCCAACGAGCAGTACTTC. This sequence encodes CASSPVGGPPNEQYF.